Shown below are 21 T cell receptor beta chains from a single sample sequenced in a study of OX40 agonist ivuxolimab in advanced cancers. Clones were sequenced by immunoSEQ multiplex PCR, and TCRdb holds only the in-frame ones, with some missing. The profile covers 100,000 or so clones, with less than 85% appearing a single time and about 5.5% taken by the ten largest. The input for sequencing was CD4+ or CD8+ T cells sorted from blood, taken in a trial of the OX40 agonist ivuxolimab. All receptors derive from an adult with an advanced solid tumor such as melanoma, head and neck, liver or kidney cancer.

J is TRBJ2-3 and V is TRBV9; 7 bases agree with TRBD2. CDR3 length: 14 residues. V gave up 4 bases and J gave up 4 bases; unmatched junction bases: 6. Germline V gives CDR1 SGDLS, CDR2 YYNGEE. The CDR3 loop reads CASSLRLAPDTQYF. The CDR3, as DNA: TGTGCCAGCAGCCTCCGACTAGCTCCAGATACGCAGTATTTT.

The V call is TRBV2, the J call TRBJ2-3, with 9 bases lining up with TRBD1. The CDR3 spans 14 residues. J was trimmed by 3 bases and V by 6 bases; bases with no gene match: 4. Germline loops: CDR1 SNHLY, CDR2 FYNNEI. The CDR3 reads CASSPTGGTDTQYF. CDR3 coding DNA: TGTGCCAGCAGCCCGACAGGGGGAACAGATACGCAGTATTTT.

V and J are TRBV27 and TRBJ2-7, with D uncertain. The CDR3 consists of 12 residues. The V and J ends lost 6 bases and 8 bases respectively, with 14 bases between them. CDR1 and CDR2 from the germline V gene are MNHEY and SMNVEV (reference sequence). CDR3 sequence (DNA): TGTGCCAGCAGCGGCCTATGGTCACAGCAGTACTTC. It encodes CASSGLWSQQYF.

The V gene is TRBV2, the J gene TRBJ2-1, with TRBD2 identical over 9 bases. Trimming cost V 3 bases and J 5 bases; bases outside gene matches: 5. This CDR3 contains 15 residues. Looked up from germline, CDR1 is SNHLY and CDR2 is FYNNEI. CDR3 bases: TGTGCCAGCAGTGATGGGCGGGGGGGCCACAATGAGCAGTTCTTC. Encoded protein: CASSDGRGGHNEQFF. Full variable domain (rest looked up from reference TRBV2 and TRBJ2-1): EPEVTQTPSHQVTQMGQEVILRCVPISNHLYFYWYRQILGQKVEFLVSFYNNEISEKSEIFDDQFSVERPDGSNFTLKIRSTKLEDSAMYFCASSDGRGGHNEQFFGPGTRLTVL.

This clone appeared a single time. The chain employs TRBV5-1 and TRBJ2-4; 9 bases match TRBD2. V lost 4 bases to trimming and J lost 0 bases; unmatched junction nucleotides: 23. The length of the CDR3 is 22 residues. Germline values: CDR1 SGHRS, CDR2 YFSETQ. CDR3 sequence: CASSPGVWGLAGNGIAKNIQYF. As DNA, the CDR3 is TGCGCCAGCAGCCCAGGGGTTTGGGGGCTAGCGGGAAATGGTATAGCCAAAAACATTCAGTACTTC.

CDR3 sequence (DNA): TGTGCCAGCAGCCAAGAACTTTACAATGAGCAGTTCTTC. Translating gives CASSQELYNEQFF. This chain links TRBV11-2 with TRBJ2-1, with D unresolved. Germline V gene sequence: CDR1 SGHAT, CDR2 FQNNGV. V was clipped by 5 bases and J by 4 bases, with 9 bases between them. CDR3 length equals 13 residues.

This clone came up a few times. V gene TRBV29-1 combines with J gene TRBJ2-7, with a possible D match to TRBD1 (5 bases). This CDR3 has 11 amino acids. Germline CDR1 reads SQVTM; CDR2 reads ANQGSEA. The ends were cut back, 2 bases at V and 4 bases at J, with 6 bases in the middle. CDR3 nucleotide sequence: TGCAGCGTTGAACAGGGTTACGAGCAGTACTTC. Its translation: CSVEQGYEQYF.

This chain joins TRBV5-1 and TRBJ2-6; 8 bases are shared with TRBD1. Looked up from germline, CDR1 is SGHRS and CDR2 is YFSETQ. V was clipped by 3 bases and J by 3 bases; unmatched bases: 5. The CDR3 has 16 amino acids. The CDR3 region has the DNA TGCGCCAGCAGCTACGCGGACAGGGATGGGGCCAACGTCCTGACTTTC. Its translation: CASSYADRDGANVLTF.

V and J are TRBV30 and TRBJ1-2, with a weak D call TRBD1 (5 bases). The length of the CDR3 is 11 residues. Per the germline V gene, CDR1 is GTSNPN and CDR2 is SVGIG (reference sequence). The V end was cut by 0 bases, the J end by 14 bases, with 13 bases between. CDR3: CAWSVVRAKTF. In nucleotides, the CDR3 is TGTGCCTGGAGTGTAGTCAGGGCCAAGACCTTC.

V usage is TRBV7-3 and J usage is TRBJ2-4, with D possibly TRBD2 on 6 matching bases. Germline V gene lookup returns CDR1 SGHTA and CDR2 FQGTGA. The V and J ends lost 2 bases and 5 bases respectively, with 16 bases between them. This CDR3 has 16 residues. This chain's CDR3 is CASSLGAPGVQNIQYF. The CDR3 DNA is TGTGCCAGCAGCTTAGGTGCACCGGGGGTACAAAACATTCAGTACTTC.

This clone was recorded a few times. This chain joins TRBV21-1 and TRBJ1-1. TRBV21-1 is a known pseudogene. This CDR3 comprises 16 residues. The CDR3 region is CASSNLRDLVNTEAFF. The DNA for the CDR3 is TGTGCCAGCAGCAACCTAAGGGACTTAGTTAACACTGAAGCTTTCTTT.

J is TRBJ1-2 and V is TRBV4-3; D is ambiguous. Trimming pared 0 bases from V and 0 bases from J, leaving 14 bases between. There are 17 residues in the CDR3. Germline CDR1 LGHNA, CDR2 YSLEER. The CDR3 nucleotides read TGCGCCAGCAGCCAAGATTACCGAACATCAGCTAACTATGGCTACACCTTC. This translates into CASSQDYRTSANYGYTF.

The chain has TRBV19 and TRBJ2-1, with D unclear. This CDR3 has 15 amino acids. CDR1 and CDR2 from the germline V gene are LNHDA and SQIVND (reference sequence). Trimming shortened V by 2 bases and J by 15 bases, and 23 bases separated the two germline ends. This CDR3 is CASSISPPSAAERFF. The CDR3 nucleotides read TGTGCCAGTAGTATATCCCCGCCGAGTGCGGCGGAACGGTTCTTC.

The chain is built from TRBV9 and TRBJ2-3; 8 nucleotides line up with TRBD2. From germline, CDR1 is SGDLS and CDR2 YYNGEE. The CDR3 has 17 residues. V lost 0 bases, J lost 6 bases, and 12 bases stayed unmatched. This CDR3 is CASSVASGPLHRDTQYF. The CDR3 DNA sequence: TGTGCCAGCAGCGTAGCTAGCGGGCCCTTACATAGGGATACGCAGTATTTT.

The CDR3 coding sequence is TGCGCCAGCAGTAACGCCTTGACAGTCGAGCAGTACTTC. It translates to CASSNALTVEQYF. The chain joins TRBV4-1 to TRBJ2-7, with D maybe TRBD1 (5 bases). Between the trimmed V and J ends, which lost 6 bases and 6 bases, there was a span of 15 bases. The germline gives CDR1 MGHRA, CDR2 YSYEKL. The CDR3 is made up of 13 amino acids.

The rearrangement joins TRBV5-1 to TRBJ2-1, with 10 positions matching TRBD1. Trimming cost V 4 bases and J 6 bases; bases outside gene matches: 7. CDR1 SGHRS and CDR2 YFSETQ come from the germline V gene. The CDR3 extends over 15 amino acids. CDR3 residues: CASSPGRTGGNEQFF. The DNA of the CDR3 is TGCGCCAGCAGCCCGGGGCGGACAGGGGGCAATGAGCAGTTCTTC. Supplemented by reference TRBV5-1 and TRBJ2-1, the full variable domain reads KAGVTQTPRYLIKTRGQQVTLSCSPISGHRSVSWYQQTPGQGLQFLFEYFSETQRNKGNFPGRFSGRQFSNSRSEMNVSTLELGDSALYLCASSPGRTGGNEQFFGPGTRLTVL.

The V gene is TRBV12-5, the J gene TRBJ2-1; either TRBD1 or TRBD2 may fit D (5 bases each). V gave up 3 bases and J gave up 2 bases, with 8 bases separating them. The CDR3 spans 14 residues. From germline, CDR1 is LGHNT and CDR2 FRNRAP. CDR3 loop: CASGFGDPYNEQFF. The CDR3 DNA sequence: TGTGCTAGTGGTTTCGGGGACCCCTACAATGAGCAGTTCTTC. The full variable domain, with the rest looked up from reference TRBV12-5 and TRBJ2-1, is DARVTQTPRHKVTEMGQEVTMRCQPILGHNTVFWYRQTMMQGLELLAYFRNRAPLDDSGMPKDRFSAEMPDATLATLKIQPSEPRDSAVYFCASGFGDPYNEQFFGPGTRLTVL.

The chain joins TRBV30 to TRBJ1-2; D gene unclear. V lost 4 bases to trimming and J lost 8 bases, with 17 bases between them. The CDR3 has 13 residues. Germline CDR1 reads GTSNPN; CDR2 reads SVGIG (reference sequence). The CDR3 DNA reads as TGTGCCTGGAAGCCGACGCCCGGCTGGGGCTACACCTTC. It is translated as CAWKPTPGWGYTF.

There are a few counts of this clone. The chain carries TRBV7-6 and TRBJ2-1; weak D call: TRBD2 (5 bases). This CDR3 spans 15 amino acids. From germline, CDR1 is SGHVS and CDR2 FNYEAQ. V lost 3 bases to trimming and J lost 11 bases, with 20 bases between them. CDR3 sequence reads: CASSFATEASGQQFF. CDR3 DNA sequence: TGTGCCAGCAGCTTTGCAACGGAGGCCTCGGGTCAGCAGTTCTTC.

This chain links TRBV6-6 with TRBJ1-3; D ambiguous. Germline assignment: CDR1 MNHNY and CDR2 SVGAGI (reference sequence). The CDR3 sequence is 14 residues long. V lost 4 bases to trimming and J lost 0 bases, with 7 bases between them. In DNA form, the CDR3 reads TGTGCCAGCAGTTCCGATAACTCTGGAAACACCATATATTTT. Protein: CASSSDNSGNTIYF.

V is TRBV18 and J is TRBJ1-1; TRBD1 agrees at 9 bases. Trimming cost V 3 bases and J 2 bases; bases outside gene matches: 4. The CDR3 loop spans 15 amino acids. CDR1 KGHSH and CDR2 LQKENI come from the germline V gene. The CDR3 reads CASSPGTGSNTEAFF. CDR3 bases: TGTGCCAGCTCACCTGGGACAGGGAGTAACACTGAAGCTTTCTTT.